This TCR beta chain is drawn from a study of naive and memory T cell subsets. Whole-study results and caveats: A few larger clonotypes appeared in naive repertoires, especially CD8, possibly memory cells re-expressing CD45RA. Naive and memory subsets had different power law exponents for TCR abundance.

The germline CDR1 and CDR2 sequences are MNHEY and SMNVEV (reference sequence). V shed 2 bases, J shed 9 bases, and the junction held 3 bases outside the gene matches. The CDR3 has 15 residues. Remarks on this clonotype: The target antigen is unknown.

Both TRBC1 and TRBC2 were covered by a beta constant-region primer of two equimolar oligonucleotides. The ligated cDNA underwent four PCR rounds using SP2 and nested alpha and beta constant-region primers. Each CDR3 protein gets one entry after TCRdb re-called the UMI-ligation and nested PCR reads with MiXCR. The table shows over 110,000 distinct CDR3 sequences, with approximately 20% occurring only once. The chain employs TRBV27 and TRBJ2-1; 14 nucleotides agree with TRBD2. Sequenced: naive CD8+ T cells from blood. The source of this sequence is a human donor in good health. CDR3 region: CASSLGTSGRIEQFF. The CDR3 region has the DNA TGTGCCAGCAGTTTAGGGACTAGCGGGAGAATTGAGCAGTTCTTC.